This entry features one T cell receptor (beta chain) sequence. These data belong to a study of T cells expressing NK-cell markers. Germline CDR1 reads SGHRS; CDR2 reads YFSETQ. This CDR3 spans 15 amino acids. Using the 5' RACE reads, TCRdb records one entry per CDR3 protein without DNA. The sample table includes fewer than 400,000 distinct CDR3 sequences. This TCR derives from a woman in her fifties or sixties in good health. The sequenced sample was blood T cells: a sorted CD56 or NKG2C T cell subset, CD4+ or CD8+ T cells, or bulk PBMC T cells (not recorded which). The chain carries TRBV5-1 and TRBJ1-1; the D gene TCRdb calls, TRBD1, cannot be checked with no DNA. The CDR3 region is CASSFTGERYTEAFF.